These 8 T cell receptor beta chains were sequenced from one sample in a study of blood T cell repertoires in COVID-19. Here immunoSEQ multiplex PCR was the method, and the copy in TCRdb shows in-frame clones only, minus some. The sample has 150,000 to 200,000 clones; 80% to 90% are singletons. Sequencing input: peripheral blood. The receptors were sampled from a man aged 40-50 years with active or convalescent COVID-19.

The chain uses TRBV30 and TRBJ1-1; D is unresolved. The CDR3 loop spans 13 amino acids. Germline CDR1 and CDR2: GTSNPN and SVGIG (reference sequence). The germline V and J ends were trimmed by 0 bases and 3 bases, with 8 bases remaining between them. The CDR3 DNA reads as TGTGCCTGGAGTGTAAGCCTTGACACTGAAGCTTTCTTT. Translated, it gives CAWSVSLDTEAFF.

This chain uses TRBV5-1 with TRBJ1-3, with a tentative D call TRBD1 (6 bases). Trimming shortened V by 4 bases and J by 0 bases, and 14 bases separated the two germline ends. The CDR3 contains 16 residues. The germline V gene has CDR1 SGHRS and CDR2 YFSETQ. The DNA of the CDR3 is TGCGCCAGCAGCCTTAGGACAGCGAACTCTGGAAACACCATATATTTT. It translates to CASSLRTANSGNTIYF.

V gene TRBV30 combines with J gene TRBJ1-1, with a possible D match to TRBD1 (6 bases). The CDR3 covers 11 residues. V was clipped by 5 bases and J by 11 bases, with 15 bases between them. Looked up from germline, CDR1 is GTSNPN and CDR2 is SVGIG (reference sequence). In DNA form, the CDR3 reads TGTGCCTGGGGAAGTCGGGGGGCTGCTTTCTTT. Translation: CAWGSRGAAFF.

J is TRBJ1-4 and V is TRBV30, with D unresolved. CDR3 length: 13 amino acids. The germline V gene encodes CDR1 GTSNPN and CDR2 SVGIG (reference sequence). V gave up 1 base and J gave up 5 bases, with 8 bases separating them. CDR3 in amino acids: CAWSGSGNEKLFF. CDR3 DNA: TGTGCCTGGAGTGGGTCGGGAAATGAAAAACTGTTTTTT. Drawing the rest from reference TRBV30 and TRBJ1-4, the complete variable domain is SQTIHQWPATLVQPVGSPLSLECTVEGTSNPNLYWYRQAAGRGLQLLFYSVGIGQISSEVPQNLSASRPQDRQFILSSKKLLLSDSGFYLCAWSGSGNEKLFFGSGTQLSVL.

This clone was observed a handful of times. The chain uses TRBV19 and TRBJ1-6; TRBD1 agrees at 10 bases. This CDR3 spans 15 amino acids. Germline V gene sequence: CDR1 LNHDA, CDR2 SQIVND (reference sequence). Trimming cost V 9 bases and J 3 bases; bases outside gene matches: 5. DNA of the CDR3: TGTGCCAGCCGGGACAGGGGACACTATAATTCACCCCTCCACTTT. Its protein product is CASRDRGHYNSPLHF.

CDR3 loop: CASSSGYSETDTQYF. The CDR3 bases are TGTGCCAGCAGCTCAGGGTATTCGGAGACAGATACGCAGTATTTT. V is TRBV5-6 and J is TRBJ2-3; TRBD1 might be the D (5 bases). The germline CDR1 and CDR2 sequences are SGHDT and YYEEEE. The CDR3 spans 15 residues. V was pared by 3 bases and J by 3 bases, with 14 bases between.

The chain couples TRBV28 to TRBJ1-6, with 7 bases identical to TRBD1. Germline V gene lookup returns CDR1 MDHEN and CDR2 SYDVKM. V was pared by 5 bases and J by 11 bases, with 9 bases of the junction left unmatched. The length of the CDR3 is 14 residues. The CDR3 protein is CASSQDRPLAPLHF. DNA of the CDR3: TGTGCCAGCAGTCAGGACAGGCCCCTGGCACCCCTCCACTTT.

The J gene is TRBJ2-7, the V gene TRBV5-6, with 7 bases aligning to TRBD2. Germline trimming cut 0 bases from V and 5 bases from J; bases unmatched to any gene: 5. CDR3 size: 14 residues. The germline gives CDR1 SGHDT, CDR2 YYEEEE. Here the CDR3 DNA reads TGTGCCAGCAGCTTGGTCTGGGAGGGTCACGAGCAGTACTTC. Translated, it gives CASSLVWEGHEQYF.